This T cell receptor (beta chain) emerged from a study of shared clonotypes between healthy human individuals. General study results and limits: Researchers found naive subsets generally carried larger estimated richness than memory subsets. Non-shared clonotypes had lower generation probabilities than clonotypes shared by all four sorted-subset donors.

Regarding this clone: Its antigen remains unknown.

Data came from immunoSEQ multiplex PCR; TCRdb stores just in-frame clones and leaves some out. The sample lists under 2.5 million clones; 85% to 95% were seen once. Among the donors, all were Caucasian adults who lived in Nashville, Tennessee. Deletions cut 5 bases from V and 4 bases from J, with 9 bases between. The germline V gene encodes CDR1 SNHLY and CDR2 FYNNEI. The CDR3 extends over 13 amino acids. This TCR derives from a man between 18 and 35 years old in good health. Some clones in this sample may be carry-over from other donors' samples. The sequencing sample was made of naive CD4+ T cells from PBMCs. Subset denoted: CD45RA+ positively selected. This chain uses TRBV2 with TRBJ1-5; D uncertain. CDR3 sequence reads: CASSIRGNQPQHF. DNA for the CDR3: TGTGCCAGCAGTATAAGAGGTAATCAGCCCCAGCATTTT.